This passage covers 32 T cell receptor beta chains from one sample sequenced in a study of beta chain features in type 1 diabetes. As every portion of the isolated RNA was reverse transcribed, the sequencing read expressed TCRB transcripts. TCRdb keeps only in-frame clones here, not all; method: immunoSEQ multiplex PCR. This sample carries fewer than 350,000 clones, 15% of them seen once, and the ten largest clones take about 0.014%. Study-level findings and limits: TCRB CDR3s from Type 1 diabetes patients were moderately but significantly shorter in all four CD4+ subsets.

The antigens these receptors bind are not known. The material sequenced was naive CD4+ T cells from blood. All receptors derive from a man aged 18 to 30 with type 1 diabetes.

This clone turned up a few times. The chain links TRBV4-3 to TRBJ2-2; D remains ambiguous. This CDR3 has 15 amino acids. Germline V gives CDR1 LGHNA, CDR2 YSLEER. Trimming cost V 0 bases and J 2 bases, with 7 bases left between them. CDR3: CASSQDHTNTGELFF. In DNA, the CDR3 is TGCGCCAGCAGCCAAGATCACACCAACACCGGGGAGCTGTTTTTT.

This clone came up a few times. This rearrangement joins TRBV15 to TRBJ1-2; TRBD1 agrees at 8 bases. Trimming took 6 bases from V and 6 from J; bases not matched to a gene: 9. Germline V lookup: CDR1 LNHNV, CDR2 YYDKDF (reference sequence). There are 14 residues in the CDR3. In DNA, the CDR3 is TGTGCCACCAGGGGCACAGGGGGACGGAATGGCTACACCTTC. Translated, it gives CATRGTGGRNGYTF.

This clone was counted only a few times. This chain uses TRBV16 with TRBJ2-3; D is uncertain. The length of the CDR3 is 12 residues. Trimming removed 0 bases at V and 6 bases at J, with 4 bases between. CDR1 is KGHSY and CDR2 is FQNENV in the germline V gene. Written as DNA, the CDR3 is TGTGCCAGCAGCCAATCGAGGGATACGCAGTATTTT. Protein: CASSQSRDTQYF.

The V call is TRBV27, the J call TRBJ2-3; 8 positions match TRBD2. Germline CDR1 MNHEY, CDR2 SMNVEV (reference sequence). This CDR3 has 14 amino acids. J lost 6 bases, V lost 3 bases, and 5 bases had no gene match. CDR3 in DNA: TGTGCCAGCAGTTTCGAGCGGGGGTCGGATACGCAGTATTTT. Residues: CASSFERGSDTQYF.

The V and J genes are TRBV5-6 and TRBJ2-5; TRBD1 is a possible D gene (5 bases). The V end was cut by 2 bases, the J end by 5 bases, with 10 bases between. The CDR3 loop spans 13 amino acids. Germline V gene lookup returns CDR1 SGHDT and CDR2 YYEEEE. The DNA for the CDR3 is TGTGCCAGCAGCTTTGGGCAGGGTGAGACCCAGTACTTC. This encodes CASSFGQGETQYF.

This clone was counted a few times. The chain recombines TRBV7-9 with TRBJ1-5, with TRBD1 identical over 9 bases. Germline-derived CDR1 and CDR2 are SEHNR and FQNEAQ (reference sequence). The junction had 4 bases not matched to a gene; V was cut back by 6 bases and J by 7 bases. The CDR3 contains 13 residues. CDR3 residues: CASSRTGDQPQHF. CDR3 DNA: TGTGCCAGCAGTCGGACAGGGGACCAGCCCCAGCATTTT.

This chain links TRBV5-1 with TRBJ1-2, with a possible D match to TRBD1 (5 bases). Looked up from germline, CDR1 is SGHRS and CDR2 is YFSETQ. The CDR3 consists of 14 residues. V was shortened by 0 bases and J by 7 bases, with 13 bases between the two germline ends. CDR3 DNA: TGCGCCAGCAGCTTGGGCAGGGATTTTAGTGGCTACACCTTC. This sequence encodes CASSLGRDFSGYTF. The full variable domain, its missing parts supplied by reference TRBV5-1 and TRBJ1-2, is KAGVTQTPRYLIKTRGQQVTLSCSPISGHRSVSWYQQTPGQGLQFLFEYFSETQRNKGNFPGRFSGRQFSNSRSEMNVSTLELGDSALYLCASSLGRDFSGYTFGSGTRLTVV.

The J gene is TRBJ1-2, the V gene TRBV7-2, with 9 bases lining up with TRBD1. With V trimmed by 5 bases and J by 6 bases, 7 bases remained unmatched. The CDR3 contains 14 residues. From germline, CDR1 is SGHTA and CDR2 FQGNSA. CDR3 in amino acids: CASSAKTGGHGYTF. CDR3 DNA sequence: TGTGCCAGCAGCGCTAAGACAGGGGGGCATGGCTACACCTTC.

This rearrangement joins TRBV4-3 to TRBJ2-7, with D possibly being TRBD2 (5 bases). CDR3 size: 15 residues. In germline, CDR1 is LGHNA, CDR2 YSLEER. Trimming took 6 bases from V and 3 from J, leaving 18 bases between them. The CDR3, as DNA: TGCGCCAGCAGTCCGTCACTCGGGGATTACTACGAGCAGTACTTC. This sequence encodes CASSPSLGDYYEQYF.

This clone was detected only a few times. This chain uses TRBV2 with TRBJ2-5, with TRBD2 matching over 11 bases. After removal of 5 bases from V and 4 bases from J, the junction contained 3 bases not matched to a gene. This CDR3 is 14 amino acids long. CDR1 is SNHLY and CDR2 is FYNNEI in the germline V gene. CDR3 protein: CASSPTSGVETQYF. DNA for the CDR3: TGTGCCAGCAGTCCGACTAGCGGGGTAGAGACCCAGTACTTC.

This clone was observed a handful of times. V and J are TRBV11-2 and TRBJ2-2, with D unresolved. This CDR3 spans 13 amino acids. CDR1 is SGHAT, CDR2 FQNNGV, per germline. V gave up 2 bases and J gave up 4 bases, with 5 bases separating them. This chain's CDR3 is CASSLIGTGELFF. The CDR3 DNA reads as TGTGCCAGCAGCTTAATCGGCACCGGGGAGCTGTTTTTT.

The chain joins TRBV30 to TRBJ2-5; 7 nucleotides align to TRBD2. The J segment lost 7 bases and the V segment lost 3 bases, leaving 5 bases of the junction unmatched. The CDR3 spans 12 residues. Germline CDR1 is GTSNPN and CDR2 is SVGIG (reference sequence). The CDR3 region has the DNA TGTGCCTGGAGGCGGTGGGAGGGGACCCAGTACTTC. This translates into CAWRRWEGTQYF.

The CDR3 spells CAWSWLQGNYGYTF. CDR3 DNA: TGTGCCTGGAGTTGGTTGCAGGGGAACTATGGCTACACCTTC. This sequence joins TRBV30 and TRBJ1-2, with D perhaps matching TRBD1 (6 bases). The germline V gene has CDR1 GTSNPN and CDR2 SVGIG (reference sequence). The V gene lost 2 bases and the J gene lost 2 bases, with 12 bases spanning the gap. This CDR3 is 14 amino acids long. Drawing the rest from reference TRBV30 and TRBJ1-2, the complete variable domain is SQTIHQWPATLVQPVGSPLSLECTVEGTSNPNLYWYRQAAGRGLQLLFYSVGIGQISSEVPQNLSASRPQDRQFILSSKKLLLSDSGFYLCAWSWLQGNYGYTFGSGTRLTVV.

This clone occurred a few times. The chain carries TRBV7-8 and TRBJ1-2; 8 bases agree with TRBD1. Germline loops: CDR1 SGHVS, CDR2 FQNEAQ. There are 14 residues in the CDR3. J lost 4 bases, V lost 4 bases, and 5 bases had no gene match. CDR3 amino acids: CASSWRQGFYGYTF. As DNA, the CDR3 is TGTGCCAGCAGCTGGAGACAGGGGTTCTATGGCTACACCTTC.

CDR3 sequence reads: CASRVSLNTEAFF. Here the CDR3 DNA reads TGTGCCAGCAGGGTCAGTTTGAACACTGAAGCTTTCTTT. The genes are TRBV2 and TRBJ1-1; D unclear. Germline-derived CDR1 and CDR2 are SNHLY and FYNNEI. Trimming cost V 6 bases and J 0 bases, with 8 bases left between them. The CDR3 is made up of 13 amino acids.

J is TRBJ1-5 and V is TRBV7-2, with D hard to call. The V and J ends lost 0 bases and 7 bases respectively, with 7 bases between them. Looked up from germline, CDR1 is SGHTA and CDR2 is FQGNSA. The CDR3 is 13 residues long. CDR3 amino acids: CASSLASEQPQHF. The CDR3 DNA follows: TGTGCCAGCAGCTTAGCGTCAGAACAGCCCCAGCATTTT.

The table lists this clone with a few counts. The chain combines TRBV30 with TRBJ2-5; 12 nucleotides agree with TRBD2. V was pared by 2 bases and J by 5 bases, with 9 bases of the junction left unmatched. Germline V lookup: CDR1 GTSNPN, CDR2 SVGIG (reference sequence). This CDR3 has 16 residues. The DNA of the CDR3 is TGTGCCTGGAGTTGGGGGCTAGCGGGAGGGAAGGAGACCCAGTACTTC. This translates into CAWSWGLAGGKETQYF.

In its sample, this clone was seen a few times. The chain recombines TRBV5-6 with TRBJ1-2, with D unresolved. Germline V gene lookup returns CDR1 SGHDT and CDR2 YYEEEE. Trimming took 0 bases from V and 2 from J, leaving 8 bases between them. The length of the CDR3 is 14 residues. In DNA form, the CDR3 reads TGTGCCAGCAGCTTGGGAGAGCCGAACTATGGCTACACCTTC. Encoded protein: CASSLGEPNYGYTF.

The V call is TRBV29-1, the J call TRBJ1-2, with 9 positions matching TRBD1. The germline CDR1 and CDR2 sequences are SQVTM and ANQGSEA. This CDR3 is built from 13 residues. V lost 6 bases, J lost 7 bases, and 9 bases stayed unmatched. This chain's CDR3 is CSVLQGAAGGYTF. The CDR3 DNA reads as TGCAGCGTGTTACAGGGGGCGGCTGGTGGCTACACCTTC.

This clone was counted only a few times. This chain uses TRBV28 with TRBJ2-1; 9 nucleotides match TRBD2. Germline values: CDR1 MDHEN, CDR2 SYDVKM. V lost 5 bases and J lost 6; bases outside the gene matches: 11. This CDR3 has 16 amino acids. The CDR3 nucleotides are TGTGCCAGCAGTCCGACAGGGTTGGGACTAGCCAATGAGCAGTTCTTC. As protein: CASSPTGLGLANEQFF.

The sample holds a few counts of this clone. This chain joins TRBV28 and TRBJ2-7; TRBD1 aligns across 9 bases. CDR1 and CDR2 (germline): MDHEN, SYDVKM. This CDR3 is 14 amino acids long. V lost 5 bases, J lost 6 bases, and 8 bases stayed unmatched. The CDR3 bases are TGTGCCAGCAGTCTTATCGACAGGGGGTTCGAGCAGTACTTC. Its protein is CASSLIDRGFEQYF.

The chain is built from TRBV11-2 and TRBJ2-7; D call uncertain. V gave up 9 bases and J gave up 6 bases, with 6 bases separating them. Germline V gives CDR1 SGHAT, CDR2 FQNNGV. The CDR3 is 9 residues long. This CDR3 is CARSSEQYF. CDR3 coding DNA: TGTGCCAGATCTAGCGAGCAGTACTTC.

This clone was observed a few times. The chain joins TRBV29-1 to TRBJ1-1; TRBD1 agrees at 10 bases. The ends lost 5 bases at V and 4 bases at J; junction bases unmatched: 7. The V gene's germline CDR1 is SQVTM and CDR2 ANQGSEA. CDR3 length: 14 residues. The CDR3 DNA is TGCAGCGTTAAAAGTTGGACAGGGGGCACTGAAGCTTTCTTT. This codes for CSVKSWTGGTEAFF.

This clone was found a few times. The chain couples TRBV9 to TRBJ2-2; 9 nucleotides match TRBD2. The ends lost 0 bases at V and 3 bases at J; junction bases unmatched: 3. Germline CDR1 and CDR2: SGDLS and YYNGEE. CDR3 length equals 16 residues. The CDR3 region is CASSVGGRGYTGELFF. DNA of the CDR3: TGTGCCAGCAGCGTAGGCGGGAGGGGGTACACCGGGGAGCTGTTTTTT. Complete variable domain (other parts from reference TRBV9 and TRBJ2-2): DSGVTQTPKHLITATGQRVTLRCSPRSGDLSVYWYQQSLDQGLQFLIQYYNGEERAKGNILERFSAQQFPDLHSELNLSSLELGDSALYFCASSVGGRGYTGELFFGEGSRLTVL.

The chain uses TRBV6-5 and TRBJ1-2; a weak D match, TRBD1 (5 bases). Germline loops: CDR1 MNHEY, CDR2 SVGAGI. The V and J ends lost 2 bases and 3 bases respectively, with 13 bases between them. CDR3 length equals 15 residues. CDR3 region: CASSYQAGLYYGYTF. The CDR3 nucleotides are TGTGCCAGCAGTTACCAGGCAGGGCTGTACTATGGCTACACCTTC.

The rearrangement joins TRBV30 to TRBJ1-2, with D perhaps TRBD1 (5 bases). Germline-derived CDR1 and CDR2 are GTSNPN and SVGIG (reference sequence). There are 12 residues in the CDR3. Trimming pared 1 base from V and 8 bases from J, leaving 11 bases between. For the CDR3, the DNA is TGTGCCTGGAGTGGCGGGACCCTCGGCTACACCTTC. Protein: CAWSGGTLGYTF.

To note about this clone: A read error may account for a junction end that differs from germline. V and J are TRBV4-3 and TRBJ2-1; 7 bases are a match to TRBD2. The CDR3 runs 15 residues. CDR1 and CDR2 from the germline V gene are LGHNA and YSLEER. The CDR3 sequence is CASSQVPGGYTEQFF. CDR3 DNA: TGCGCCAGCAGCCAAGTACCGGGAGGATACACTGAGCAGTTCTTC.

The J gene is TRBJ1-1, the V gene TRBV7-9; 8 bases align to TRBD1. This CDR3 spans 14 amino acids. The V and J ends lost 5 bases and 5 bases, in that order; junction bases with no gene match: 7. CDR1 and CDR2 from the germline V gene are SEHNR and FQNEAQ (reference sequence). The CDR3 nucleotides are TGTGCCAGCAGCACCCGAGACAGGGGAACTGAAGCTTTCTTT. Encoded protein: CASSTRDRGTEAFF.

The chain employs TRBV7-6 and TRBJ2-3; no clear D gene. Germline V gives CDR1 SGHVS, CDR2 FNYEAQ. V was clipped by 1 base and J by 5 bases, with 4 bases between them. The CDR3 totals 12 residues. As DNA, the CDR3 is TGTGCCAGCAGCTTAGGGCTAGATACGCAGTATTTT. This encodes CASSLGLDTQYF.

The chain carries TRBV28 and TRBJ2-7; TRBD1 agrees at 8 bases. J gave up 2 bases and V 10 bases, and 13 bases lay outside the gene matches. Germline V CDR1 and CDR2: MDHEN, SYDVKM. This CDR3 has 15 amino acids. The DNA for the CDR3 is TGTGCCACCATTCGGACAGGGTGGAACCCCTACGAGCAGTACTTC. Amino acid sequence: CATIRTGWNPYEQYF.

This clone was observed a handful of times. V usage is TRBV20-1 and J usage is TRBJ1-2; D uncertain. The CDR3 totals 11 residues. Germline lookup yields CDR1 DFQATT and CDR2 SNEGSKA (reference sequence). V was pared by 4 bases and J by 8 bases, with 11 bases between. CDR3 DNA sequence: TGCAGTGCTAACGCGGGCCTCGGCTACACCTTC. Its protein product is CSANAGLGYTF.

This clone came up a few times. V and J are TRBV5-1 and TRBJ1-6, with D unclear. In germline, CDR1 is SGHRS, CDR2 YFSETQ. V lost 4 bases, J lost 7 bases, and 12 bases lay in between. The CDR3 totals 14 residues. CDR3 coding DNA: TGCGCCAGCAGCCAAGCTGGGCCGAATTCACCCCTCCACTTT. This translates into CASSQAGPNSPLHF.